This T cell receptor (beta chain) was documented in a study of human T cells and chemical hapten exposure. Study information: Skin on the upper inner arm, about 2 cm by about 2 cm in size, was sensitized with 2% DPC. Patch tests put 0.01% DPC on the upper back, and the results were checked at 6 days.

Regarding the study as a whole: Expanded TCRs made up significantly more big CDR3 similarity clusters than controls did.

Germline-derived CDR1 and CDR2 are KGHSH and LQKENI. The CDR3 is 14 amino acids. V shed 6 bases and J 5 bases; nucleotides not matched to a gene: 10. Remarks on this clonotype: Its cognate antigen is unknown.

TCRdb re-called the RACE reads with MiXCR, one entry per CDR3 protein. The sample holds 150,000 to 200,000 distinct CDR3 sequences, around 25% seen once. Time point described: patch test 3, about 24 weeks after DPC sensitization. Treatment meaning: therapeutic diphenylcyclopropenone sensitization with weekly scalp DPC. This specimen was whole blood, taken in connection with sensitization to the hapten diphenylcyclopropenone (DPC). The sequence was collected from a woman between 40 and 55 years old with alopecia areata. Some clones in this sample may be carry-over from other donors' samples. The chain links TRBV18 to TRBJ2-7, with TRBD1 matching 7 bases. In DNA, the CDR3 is TGTGCCAGCTCCCCCTCGACGACAGGGAACGAGCAGTACTTC. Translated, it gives CASSPSTTGNEQYF.